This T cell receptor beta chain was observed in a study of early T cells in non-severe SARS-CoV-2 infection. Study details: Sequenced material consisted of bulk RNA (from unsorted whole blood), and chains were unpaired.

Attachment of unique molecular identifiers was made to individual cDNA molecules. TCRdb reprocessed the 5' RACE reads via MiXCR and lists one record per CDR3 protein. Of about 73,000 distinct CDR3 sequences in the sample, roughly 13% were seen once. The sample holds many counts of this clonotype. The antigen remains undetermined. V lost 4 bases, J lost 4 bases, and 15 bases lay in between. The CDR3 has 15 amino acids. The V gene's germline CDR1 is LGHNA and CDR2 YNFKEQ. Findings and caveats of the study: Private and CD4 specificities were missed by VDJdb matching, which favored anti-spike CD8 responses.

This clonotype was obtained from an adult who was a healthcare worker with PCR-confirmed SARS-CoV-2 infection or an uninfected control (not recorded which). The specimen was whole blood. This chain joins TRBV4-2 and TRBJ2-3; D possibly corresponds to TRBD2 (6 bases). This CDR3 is CASSREEGGSDTQYF. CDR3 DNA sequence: TGTGCCAGCAGCCGGGAGGAAGGTGGTTCAGATACGCAGTATTTT.